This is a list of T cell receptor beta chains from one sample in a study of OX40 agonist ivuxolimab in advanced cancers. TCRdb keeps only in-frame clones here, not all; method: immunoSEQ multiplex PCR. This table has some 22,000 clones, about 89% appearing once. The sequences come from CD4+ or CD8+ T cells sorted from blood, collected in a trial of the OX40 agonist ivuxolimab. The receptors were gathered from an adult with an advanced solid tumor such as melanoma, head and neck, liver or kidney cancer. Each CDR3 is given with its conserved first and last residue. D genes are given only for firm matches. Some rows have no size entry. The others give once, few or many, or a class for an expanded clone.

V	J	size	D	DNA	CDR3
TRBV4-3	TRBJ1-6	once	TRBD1	TGCGCCAGCAGCCAAGGACAGGGGGTAAATTCACCCCTCCACTTT	CASSQGQGVNSPLHF
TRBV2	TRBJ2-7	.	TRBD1	TGTGCCAGCAGGGGACAGGGCAAGAACTACGAGCAGTACTTC	CASRGQGKNYEQYF
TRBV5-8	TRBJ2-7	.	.	TGTGCCAGCAGCCAATTTTCTCAGGGAACCTACGAGCAGTACTTC	CASSQFSQGTYEQYF
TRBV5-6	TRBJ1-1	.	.	TGTGCCAGCAGCCCCACTGCCGTGGGGTGGATCACTGAAGCTTTCTTT	CASSPTAVGWITEAFF
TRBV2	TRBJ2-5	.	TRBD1	TGTGCCAGCAGTGGAGATCGGGACAGGGGAGAGACCCAGTACTTC	CASSGDRDRGETQYF
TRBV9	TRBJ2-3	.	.	TGTGCCAGCAGCGGCGGGGAAACAGATACGCAGTATTTT	CASSGGETDTQYF
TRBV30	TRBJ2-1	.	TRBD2	TGTGCCTGGAGATGGGGGACTAGCGGGGAGCAGTTCTTC	CAWRWGTSGEQFF
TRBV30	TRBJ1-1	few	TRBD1	TGTGCCTGGAGTTGGGGACAGGGGAACACTGAAGCTTTCTTT	CAWSWGQGNTEAFF
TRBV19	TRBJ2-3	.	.	TGTGCCAGTAGTATAGGGGGACTCCCTCCCCACACAGATACGCAGTATTTT	CASSIGGLPPHTDTQYF
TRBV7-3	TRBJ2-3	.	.	TGTGCCAGCAGCGATGGAAATACGCAGTATTTT	CASSDGNTQYF
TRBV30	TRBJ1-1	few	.	TGTGCCGCCAACGGTGGCACTGAAGCTTTCTTT	CAANGGTEAFF
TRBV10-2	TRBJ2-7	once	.	TGCGCCAGCAGTGAGTCAGCGAGCTCCTACGAGCAGTACTTC	CASSESASSYEQYF
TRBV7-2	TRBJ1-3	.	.	TGTGCCAGCAGCCCAGTGCGGGACTCTGGAAACACCATATATTTT	CASSPVRDSGNTIYF
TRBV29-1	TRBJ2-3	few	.	TGCAGCGTTCCCCCCGTTCCTAGCACAGATACGCAGTATTTT	CSVPPVPSTDTQYF